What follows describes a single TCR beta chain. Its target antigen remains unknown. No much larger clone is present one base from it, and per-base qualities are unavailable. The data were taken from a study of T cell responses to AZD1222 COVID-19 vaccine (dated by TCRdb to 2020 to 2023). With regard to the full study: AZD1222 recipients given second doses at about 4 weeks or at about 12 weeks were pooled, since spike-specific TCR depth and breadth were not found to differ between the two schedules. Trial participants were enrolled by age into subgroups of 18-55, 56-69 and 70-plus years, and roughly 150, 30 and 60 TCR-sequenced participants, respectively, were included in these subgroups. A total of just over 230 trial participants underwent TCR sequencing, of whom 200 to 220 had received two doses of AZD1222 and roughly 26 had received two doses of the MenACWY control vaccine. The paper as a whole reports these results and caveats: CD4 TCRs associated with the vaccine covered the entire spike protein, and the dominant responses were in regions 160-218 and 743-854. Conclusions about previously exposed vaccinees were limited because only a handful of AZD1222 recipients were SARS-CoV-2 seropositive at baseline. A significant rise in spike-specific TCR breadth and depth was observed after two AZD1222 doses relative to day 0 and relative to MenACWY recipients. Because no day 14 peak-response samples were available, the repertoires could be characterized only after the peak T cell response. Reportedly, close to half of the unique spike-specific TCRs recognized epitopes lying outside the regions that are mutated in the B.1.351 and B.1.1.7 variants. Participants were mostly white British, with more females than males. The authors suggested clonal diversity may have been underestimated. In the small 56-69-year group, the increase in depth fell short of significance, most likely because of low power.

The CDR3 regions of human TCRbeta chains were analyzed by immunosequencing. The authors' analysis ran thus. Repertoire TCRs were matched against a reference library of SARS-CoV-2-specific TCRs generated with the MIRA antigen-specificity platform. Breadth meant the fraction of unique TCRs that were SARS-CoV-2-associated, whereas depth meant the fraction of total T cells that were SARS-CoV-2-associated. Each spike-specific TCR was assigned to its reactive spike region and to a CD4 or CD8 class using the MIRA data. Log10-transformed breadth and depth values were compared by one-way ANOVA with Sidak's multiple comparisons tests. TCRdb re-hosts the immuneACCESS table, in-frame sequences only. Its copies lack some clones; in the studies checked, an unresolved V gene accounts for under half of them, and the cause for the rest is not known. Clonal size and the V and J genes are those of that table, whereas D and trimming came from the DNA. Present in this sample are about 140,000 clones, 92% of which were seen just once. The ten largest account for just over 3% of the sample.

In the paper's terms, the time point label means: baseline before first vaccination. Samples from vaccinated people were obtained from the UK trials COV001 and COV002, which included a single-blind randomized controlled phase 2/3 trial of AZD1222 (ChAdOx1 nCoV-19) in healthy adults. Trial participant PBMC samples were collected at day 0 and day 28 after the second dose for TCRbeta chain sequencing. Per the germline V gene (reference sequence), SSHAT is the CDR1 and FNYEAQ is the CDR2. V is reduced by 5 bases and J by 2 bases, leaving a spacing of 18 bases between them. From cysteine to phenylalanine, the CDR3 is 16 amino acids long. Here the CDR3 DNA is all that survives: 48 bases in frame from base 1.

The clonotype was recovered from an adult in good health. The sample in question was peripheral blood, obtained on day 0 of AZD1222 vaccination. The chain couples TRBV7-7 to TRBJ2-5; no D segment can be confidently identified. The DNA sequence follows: TGTGCCAGCAGCCCTGGACCTTCGGCGGCGCAAGAGACCCAGTACTTC. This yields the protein CASSPGPSAAQETQYF.